A single sample is the source of the 3 T cell receptor beta chains below, sequenced in a study of T cell responses to AZD1222 COVID-19 vaccine. Sequencing used immunoSEQ multiplex PCR; TCRdb keeps in-frame clones, though not all of them. The data show around 150,000 clones, with under 95% seen just once and around 6.9% held by the top ten. Sample: peripheral blood, taken 28 days after the second dose of the MenACWY control vaccine. The receptors were gathered from an adult who received the MenACWY meningococcal vaccine as a control.

The rearrangement uses TRBV28 and TRBJ1-4; tentatively, D is TRBD1 (5 bases). CDR1 MDHEN and CDR2 SYDVKM come from the germline V gene. The V gene lost 5 bases and the J gene lost 4 bases, with 17 bases spanning the gap. The CDR3 runs to 16 residues. The CDR3 DNA reads TGTGCCAGCAGTGTAGGGACGCAGCAACATAATGAAAAACTGTTTTTT. Translation: CASSVGTQQHNEKLFF.

The chain employs TRBV5-1 and TRBJ2-1, with 9 bases lining up with TRBD1. Germline values: CDR1 SGHRS, CDR2 YFSETQ. V gave up 5 bases and J gave up 2 bases; unmatched junction bases: 5. The CDR3 consists of 15 residues. CDR3 region: CASSPGQGPYNEQFF. Written as DNA, the CDR3 is TGCGCCAGCAGTCCGGGACAGGGTCCCTACAATGAGCAGTTCTTC.

The gene calls are TRBV30 and TRBJ1-1, with D hard to call. V lost 0 bases and J 5 bases, leaving 7 bases between the germline ends. The CDR3 sequence is 12 residues long. Germline V lookup: CDR1 GTSNPN, CDR2 SVGIG (reference sequence). The chain's CDR3 is CAWSVGTTEAFF. CDR3 bases: TGTGCCTGGAGTGTGGGCACGACTGAAGCTTTCTTT. The variable domain in full, completed from reference TRBV30 and TRBJ1-1, reads SQTIHQWPATLVQPVGSPLSLECTVEGTSNPNLYWYRQAAGRGLQLLFYSVGIGQISSEVPQNLSASRPQDRQFILSSKKLLLSDSGFYLCAWSVGTTEAFFGQGTRLTVV.